These T cell receptor beta chains were read from a single sample in a study of CD8 T cells in ankylosing spondylitis. Using its own MiXCR run on the 5' RACE reads, TCRdb lists one record per CDR3 protein. The profile shows under 850,000 distinct CDR3 sequences, around 17% of them singletons. The sequenced material came from blood, either unsorted or a sorted T cell fraction (not recorded which). All receptors derive from a male donor with ankylosing spondylitis. The conserved cysteine and the conserved F or W are not part of the CDR3 here.

v_call cdr3_aa
TRBV7-2 ASSLVGGGQETQY
TRBV6-2/TRBV6-3 ASSYSIGGGIAGELF
TRBV7-9 ASSSDRYYNEQF
TRBV4-2 ASSVTQGNNSPLH
TRBV7-2 ASSLSPAGELGELF
TRBV20-1 SAPLRDNSGNTIY
TRBV9 ASSPGQGWEQY
TRBV12-3/TRBV12-4 ASSLEGLASPLH
TRBV6-1 ASLGGSSYEQF
TRBV5-5 ASSHQPGLAEERF
TRBV20-1 SAPMAADTQY
TRBV28 ASTLGTTNTEAF